The 21 T cell receptor beta chains given below trace back to one sample, sequenced in a study of a mutant IDH1 vaccine in newly diagnosed glioma. No antigens are known for them. Using immunoSEQ multiplex PCR, the repertoire was profiled, and TCRdb retains in-frame clones only, with some absent. The table records 52,000 or so clones, around 82% of them present only once. This sample's time point: week 5, during vaccination. Vaccination used 300 ug of mutant IDH1 20-mer peptide per dose, with topical imiquimod. The sequenced sample was PBMCs, obtained from a glioma patient whose treatment included an IDH1 peptide vaccine. Receptors were obtained from a woman between 18 and 29 years old with glioma. Some clones in this sample may be carry-over from other donors' samples.

J is TRBJ1-2 and V is TRBV5-6; weak D call: TRBD1 (5 bases). This CDR3 contains 13 residues. V dropped 4 bases and J dropped 2 bases, with 9 bases sitting between them. Germline CDR1 reads SGHDT; CDR2 reads YYEEEE. This CDR3 is CASSPRDNYGYTF. CDR3 nucleotides: TGTGCCAGCAGCCCCCGGGACAACTATGGCTACACCTTC.

The table lists this clone with a count of one. This chain links TRBV14 with TRBJ1-2; no definite D call. This CDR3 has 13 amino acids. V lost 0 bases and J lost 0, with 2 bases in between. Per germline, CDR1 SGHDN and CDR2 FVKESK. The CDR3 sequence: CASSQDPNYGYTF. CDR3 DNA: TGTGCCAGCAGCCAAGATCCTAACTATGGCTACACCTTC.

The V and J genes are TRBV7-2 and TRBJ2-5; 8 nucleotides line up with TRBD2. The CDR3 covers 15 residues. Trimming at V came to 0 bases and at J to 5 bases, leaving 5 bases not matched to a gene. Per germline, CDR1 SGHTA and CDR2 FQGNSA. This chain's CDR3 is CASSLASGSLETQYF. The CDR3 DNA follows: TGTGCCAGCAGCTTAGCCAGCGGGAGTTTGGAGACCCAGTACTTC.

This chain connects TRBV7-9 to TRBJ1-1; 7 bases map to TRBD1. Germline V lookup: CDR1 SEHNR, CDR2 FQNEAQ (reference sequence). V gave up 5 bases and J gave up 3 bases; unmatched junction bases: 9. The CDR3 totals 15 residues. The CDR3: CASSARQGMDTEAFF. The CDR3 DNA reads as TGTGCCAGCAGCGCGAGACAGGGCATGGACACTGAAGCTTTCTTT.

The chain links TRBV7-2 to TRBJ1-6; D is perhaps TRBD1 (5 bases). CDR1 is SGHTA and CDR2 is FQGNSA in the germline V gene. The CDR3 extends over 17 amino acids. The V gene lost 1 base and the J gene lost 10 bases, with 20 bases spanning the gap. In nucleotides, the CDR3 is TGTGCCAGCAGCTTAGGCGGGGGAGGGGCCGCTAGCTCACCCCTCCACTTT. Translated, it gives CASSLGGGGAASSPLHF.

J is TRBJ1-1 and V is TRBV13; 9 nucleotides line up with TRBD1. This CDR3 is 15 amino acids long. The junction had 4 bases not matched to a gene; V was cut back by 5 bases and J by 0 bases. Germline CDR1 is PRHDT and CDR2 is FYEKMQ (reference sequence). CDR3 loop: CASSPRTGVNTEAFF. The DNA of the CDR3 is TGTGCCAGCAGCCCCCGGACAGGGGTGAACACTGAAGCTTTCTTT.

The rearrangement joins TRBV7-2 to TRBJ2-7; 12 positions agree with TRBD2. Trimming at V came to 3 bases and at J to 5 bases, leaving 5 bases not matched to a gene. This CDR3 is built from 15 residues. In germline, CDR1 is SGHTA, CDR2 FQGNSA. DNA for the CDR3: TGTGCCAGCAGCTTTGCTAGCGGGGGGGCTGACGAGCAGTACTTC. It is translated as CASSFASGGADEQYF.

This clone was counted between two and nine times. The rearrangement joins TRBV10-3 to TRBJ2-2, with 9 bases that match TRBD2. The V gene's germline CDR1 is ENHRY and CDR2 SYGVKD. V dropped 5 bases and J dropped 4; count of bases not matched to a gene: 5. This CDR3 contains 15 residues. CDR3 DNA sequence: TGTGCCATCAGTCCGCGGGAGGGGGTCACCGGGGAGCTGTTTTTT. Its translation is CAISPREGVTGELFF.

The rearrangement joins TRBV5-4 to TRBJ2-1; perhaps TRBD1 as D (6 bases). V lost 7 bases, J lost 7 bases, and 12 bases lay in between. The germline V gene has CDR1 SGHNT and CDR2 YYREEE (reference sequence). CDR3 size: 12 residues. CDR3 coding DNA: TGTGCCAGCCCATCCGGGACAAATGAGCAGTTCTTC. It is translated as CASPSGTNEQFF.

The V gene is TRBV11-2, the J gene TRBJ1-6; no definite D call. Germline CDR1 reads SGHAT; CDR2 reads FQNNGV. V lost 4 bases and J lost 0, with 4 bases in between. This CDR3 contains 14 residues. CDR3 DNA: TGTGCCAGCAGCTCCGTCTCCTATAATTCACCCCTCCACTTT. Translation: CASSSVSYNSPLHF. Based on the CDR3 plus reference TRBV11-2 and TRBJ1-6, the full variable domain is EAGVAQSPRYKIIEKRQSVAFWCNPISGHATLYWYQQILGQGPKLLIQFQNNGVVDDSQLPKDRFSAERLKGVDSTLKIQPAKLEDSAVYLCASSSVSYNSPLHFGNGTRLTVT.

The gene calls are TRBV5-1 and TRBJ1-2; 7 positions match TRBD1. Trimming cost V 3 bases and J 5 bases; bases outside gene matches: 22. Germline lookup yields CDR1 SGHRS and CDR2 YFSETQ. The CDR3 has 19 residues. The DNA of the CDR3 is TGCGCCAGCAGCTCTGTGAGGACAGGAAAATTTCGCGGAATTTATGGCTACACCTTC. Encoded protein: CASSSVRTGKFRGIYGYTF.

The chain carries TRBV2 and TRBJ2-3; the match to TRBD2 covers 13 bases. There are 15 residues in the CDR3. Germline V gene lookup returns CDR1 SNHLY and CDR2 FYNNEI. Trimming removed 6 bases from V and 3 bases from J; junction bases left unmatched: 3. The CDR3 nucleotides read TGTGCCAGCAGCGAGGGACTAGCGGGGACAGATACGCAGTATTTT. Protein: CASSEGLAGTDTQYF. Using reference TRBV2 and TRBJ2-3 for the parts outside the CDR3, the full variable domain is EPEVTQTPSHQVTQMGQEVILRCVPISNHLYFYWYRQILGQKVEFLVSFYNNEISEKSEIFDDQFSVERPDGSNFTLKIRSTKLEDSAMYFCASSEGLAGTDTQYFGPGTRLTVL.

This rearrangement joins TRBV30 to TRBJ2-1; 10 nucleotides line up with TRBD2. The trim removed 4 bases at V and 10 bases at J, leaving 13 bases unmatched. The CDR3 runs 15 residues. Looked up from germline, CDR1 is GTSNPN and CDR2 is SVGIG (reference sequence). For the CDR3, the DNA is TGTGCCTGGACCAGACTAGCGGGCGAATTAGGGGAGCAGTTCTTC. Translated: CAWTRLAGELGEQFF.

This clone occurred once. V gene TRBV4-1 combines with J gene TRBJ2-4; D gene ambiguous. V lost 4 bases and J 8 bases, leaving 24 bases between the germline ends. The CDR3 totals 17 residues. CDR1 is MGHRA and CDR2 is YSYEKL in the germline V gene. Here the CDR3 DNA reads TGCGCCAGCAGCCTCGCCGGGTCTTCCCCCCCGGTGGACATTCAGTACTTC. This translates into CASSLAGSSPPVDIQYF.

Only one count was recorded for this clone. The chain couples TRBV19 to TRBJ1-1, with D unresolved. In germline, CDR1 is LNHDA, CDR2 SQIVND (reference sequence). V lost 3 bases and J 7 bases, leaving 6 bases between the germline ends. This CDR3 is 11 amino acids long. The CDR3 nucleotides read TGTGCCAGTAGTATGGTGGTTGAAGCTTTCTTT. Protein sequence: CASSMVVEAFF.

The gene calls are TRBV29-1 and TRBJ2-1; D call uncertain. CDR1 SQVTM and CDR2 ANQGSEA come from the germline V gene. Trimming cost V 3 bases and J 4 bases, with 10 bases left between them. This CDR3 has 13 amino acids. This chain's CDR3 is CSVDLIGYNEQFF. CDR3 nucleotide sequence: TGCAGCGTTGATTTAATCGGGTACAATGAGCAGTTCTTC.

A single count supports this clone. The chain uses TRBV5-1 and TRBJ2-7; a possible D gene is TRBD1 (6 bases). The CDR3 is 13 residues long. Germline lookup yields CDR1 SGHRS and CDR2 YFSETQ. The ends were cut back, 3 bases at V and 6 bases at J, with 13 bases in the middle. The CDR3 nucleotides are TGCGCCAGCAGCTGGACAACAGGGACCGAGCAGTACTTC. Its translation: CASSWTTGTEQYF.

The chain has TRBV6-5 and TRBJ1-6; D may be TRBD1 (6 bases). CDR1 and CDR2 from the germline V gene are MNHEY and SVGAGI. This CDR3 contains 14 residues. Trimming stripped 5 bases from V and 7 bases from J, with 12 bases between. The CDR3 region has the DNA TGTGCCAGCAGTCCACAGGGTATCAATTCACCCCTCCACTTT. Translation gives CASSPQGINSPLHF.

This clone came up a few times. This chain joins TRBV5-6 and TRBJ2-7; D unclear. Germline V gene lookup returns CDR1 SGHDT and CDR2 YYEEEE. This CDR3 is built from 14 residues. The V end was cut by 1 base, the J end by 6 bases, with 14 bases between. CDR3 sequence: CASSLRTSIGEQYF. For the CDR3, the DNA is TGTGCCAGCAGCTTGAGGACCAGTATTGGCGAGCAGTACTTC.

The gene calls are TRBV14 and TRBJ1-1; 9 bases map to TRBD1. This CDR3 has 15 amino acids. Germline V CDR1 and CDR2: SGHDN, FVKESK. The V gene end was trimmed by 5 bases and the J gene end by 8 bases; junction bases not matched to a gene: 12. DNA for the CDR3: TGTGCCAGCAGCAACCGGGACAGGGTGAGAGGAGAAGCTTTCTTT. This sequence encodes CASSNRDRVRGEAFF.

J is TRBJ1-5 and V is TRBV7-9, with D perhaps TRBD1 (5 bases). Per germline, CDR1 SEHNR and CDR2 FQNEAQ (reference sequence). The CDR3 length is 13 residues. The CDR3 DNA follows: TGTGCACCACAGGCGAACATGGATCAGCCCCAGCATTTT. This codes for CAPQANMDQPQHF.